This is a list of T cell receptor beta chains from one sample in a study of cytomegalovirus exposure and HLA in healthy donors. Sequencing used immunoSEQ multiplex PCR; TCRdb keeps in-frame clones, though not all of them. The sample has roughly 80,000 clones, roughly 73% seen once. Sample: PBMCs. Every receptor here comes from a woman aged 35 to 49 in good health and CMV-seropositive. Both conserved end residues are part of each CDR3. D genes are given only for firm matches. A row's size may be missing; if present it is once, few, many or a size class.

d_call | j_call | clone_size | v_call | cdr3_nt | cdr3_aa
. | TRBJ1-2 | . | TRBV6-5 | TGTGCCAGCAGTTACGATAGTCAACCTGGAGGCTATGGCTACACCTTC | CASSYDSQPGGYGYTF
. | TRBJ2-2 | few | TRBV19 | TGTGCCAGTAGTATAGATCGGTCCGGTAGCACCGGGGAGCTGTTTTTT | CASSIDRSGSTGELFF
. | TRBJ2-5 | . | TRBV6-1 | TGTGCCAGCAGTGAGCAGGGCGAGACCCAGTACTTC | CASSEQGETQYF
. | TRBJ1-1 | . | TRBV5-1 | TGCGCCAGCAGCTTGGGCGTGGACTCTCCCGCCGAAGCTTTCTTT | CASSLGVDSPAEAFF
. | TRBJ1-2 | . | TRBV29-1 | TGCAGCGCCGGCGGGAGCCCTAACTATGGCTACACCTTC | CSAGGSPNYGYTF
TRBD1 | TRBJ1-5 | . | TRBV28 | TGTGCCACCGTTCCGGGACAGTTTTATCAGGGCAATCAGCCCCAGCATTTT | CATVPGQFYQGNQPQHF
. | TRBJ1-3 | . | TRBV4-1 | TGCGCCAGCAGCCAAGGACGAGGGTATCGAGGAAACACCATATATTTT | CASSQGRGYRGNTIYF
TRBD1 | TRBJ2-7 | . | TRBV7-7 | TGTGCCACCCAACCAGAAGGTCGGACAGGGGGCTCTTGCGAGCAGTACTTC | CATQPEGRTGGSCEQYF
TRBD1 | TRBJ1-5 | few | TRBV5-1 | TGCGCCAGCAGCTCGACAGGGTTAGAAGGTCAGCCCCAGCATTTT | CASSSTGLEGQPQHF
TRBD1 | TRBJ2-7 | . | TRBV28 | TGTGCCAGCAGACAGGGGCTTTTGTACGAGCAGTACTTC | CASRQGLLYEQYF
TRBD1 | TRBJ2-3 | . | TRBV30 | TGTGCCTGGAGTGTACAGAAGAACAGGGGACCCACAGATACGCAGTATTTT | CAWSVQKNRGPTDTQYF
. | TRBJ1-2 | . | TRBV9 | TGTGCCAGCAGCGTCGGGCAGGGTAACTACTATGGCTACACCTTC | CASSVGQGNYYGYTF
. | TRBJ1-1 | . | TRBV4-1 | TGCGCCAGCAGCCCACAGAGAGAAGCTTTCTTT | CASSPQREAFF
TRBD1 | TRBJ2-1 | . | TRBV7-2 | TGTGCCAGCAGCCCGGCCGGGACAGCGGTACGGAGCTCCTACAATGAGCAGTTCTTC | CASSPAGTAVRSSYNEQFF
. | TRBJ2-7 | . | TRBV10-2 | TGCGCCAGCAGTGCTCACAGGGTCTCCAGCGAGCAGTACTTC | CASSAHRVSSEQYF
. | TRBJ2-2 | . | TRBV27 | TGTGCCAGCAGTTTCAGGGCCGGGGAGCTGTTTTTT | CASSFRAGELFF
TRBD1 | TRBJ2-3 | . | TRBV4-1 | TGCGCCAGCAGCCAGCAACAGGGGTATACGCAGTATTTT | CASSQQQGYTQYF
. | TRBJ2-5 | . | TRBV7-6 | TGTGCCAGCAGCTCCTGGGACATCCAAGAGACCCAGTACTTC | CASSSWDIQETQYF
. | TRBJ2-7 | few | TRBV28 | TGTGCAAACGAGGGGGGGTCTGGGGACGAGCAGTACTTC | CANEGGSGDEQYF
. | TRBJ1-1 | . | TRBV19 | TGTGCCAGTAGTACCCAGGGTACTGAAGCTTTCTTT | CASSTQGTEAFF
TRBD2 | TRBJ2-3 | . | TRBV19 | TGTGCCAGTAGTATAGATTTGCTAGCGGGGAGCACAGATACGCAGTATTTT | CASSIDLLAGSTDTQYF
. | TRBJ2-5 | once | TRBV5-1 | TGCGCCAGCACCCCTACTAGTTGGGAGACCCAGTACTTC | CASTPTSWETQYF
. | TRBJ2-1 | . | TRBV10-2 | TGCGCCAGCAGTAGCGACAATGAGCAGTTCTTC | CASSSDNEQFF
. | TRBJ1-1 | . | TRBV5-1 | TGCGCCAGCAGCACTCCCGCGAACACTGAAGCTTTCTTT | CASSTPANTEAFF
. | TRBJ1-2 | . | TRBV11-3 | TGTGCCAGCAGCAAGGAGAGTACTAACTATGGCTACACCTTC | CASSKESTNYGYTF
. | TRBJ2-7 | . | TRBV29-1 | TGCAGCGTTGAGAAGACAGCAAACTACGAGCAGTACTTC | CSVEKTANYEQYF
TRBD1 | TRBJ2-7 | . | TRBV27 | TGTGCCAGCAGTTCTAACAGGGGAAGTCTGGAGCAGTACTTC | CASSSNRGSLEQYF
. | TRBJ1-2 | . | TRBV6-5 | TGTGCCAGCAGATTCCAGGAAGGCCTCTATGGCTACACCTTC | CASRFQEGLYGYTF
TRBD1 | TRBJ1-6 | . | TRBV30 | TGTGCCTCAAAACAGGGGCAGCTGGTCAATTCACCCCTCCACTTT | CASKQGQLVNSPLHF
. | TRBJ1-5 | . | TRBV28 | TGTGCCAGCAGTTTAATTTCGGGCAATCAGCCCCAGCATTTT | CASSLISGNQPQHF
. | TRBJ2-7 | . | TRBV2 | TGTGCCAGCAGTGTCTCGTCCTACGAGCAGTACTTC | CASSVSSYEQYF
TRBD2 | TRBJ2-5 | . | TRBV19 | TGTGCCAGTAGTATAGGAAACACGGGAGGGGAGACCCAGTACTTC | CASSIGNTGGETQYF
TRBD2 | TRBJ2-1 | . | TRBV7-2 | TGTGCCAGCAGCTTAGGGGGACTAGCGGGGGGGCAGTTTGAGCAGTTCTTC | CASSLGGLAGGQFEQFF
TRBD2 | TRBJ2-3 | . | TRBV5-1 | TGCGCCAGCAGCTCGGGACTAGCGGGGAGCACAGATACGCAGTATTTT | CASSSGLAGSTDTQYF
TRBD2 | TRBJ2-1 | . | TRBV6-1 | TGTGCCAGCAGTGCCCTCTCGAGCGGGAGGGACCACAATGAGCAGTTCTTC | CASSALSSGRDHNEQFF
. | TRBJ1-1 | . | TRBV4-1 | TGCGCCAGCAGGCTGGGACAGAACACTGAAGCTTTCTTT | CASRLGQNTEAFF
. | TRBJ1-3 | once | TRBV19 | TGTGCCAGTAGTATTAGCTCTGGAAACACCATATATTTT | CASSISSGNTIYF
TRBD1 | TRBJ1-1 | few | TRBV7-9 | TGTGCCAGCAGCCCCAAGATCACAGGGGGAAACACTGAAGCTTTCTTT | CASSPKITGGNTEAFF
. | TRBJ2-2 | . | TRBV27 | TGTGCCAGCAGTTTCTCCGGGGAGCTGTTTTTT | CASSFSGELFF
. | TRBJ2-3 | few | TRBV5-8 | TGTGCCAGCAGCTTGGGGGCAGTCACAGATACGCAGTATTTT | CASSLGAVTDTQYF
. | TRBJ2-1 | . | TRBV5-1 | TGCGCCAGCAGCTCCGACTGGGGGGCCTACAATGAGCAGTTCTTC | CASSSDWGAYNEQFF
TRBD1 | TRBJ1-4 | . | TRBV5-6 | TGTGCCAGCAGCACTCGGACAGGAAAGAAGGCAAAACTGTTTTTT | CASSTRTGKKAKLFF
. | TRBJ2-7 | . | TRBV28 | TGTGCCAGCAGTCCGTCCGGACACTTTTCCTACGAGCAGTACTTC | CASSPSGHFSYEQYF
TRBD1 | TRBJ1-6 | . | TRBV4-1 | TGCGCCAGCCGGGACAGCTATAATTCACCCCTCCACTTT | CASRDSYNSPLHF
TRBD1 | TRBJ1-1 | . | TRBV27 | TGTGCCAGCAGTTTCAGATCAGGGGGCACTGAAGCTTTCTTT | CASSFRSGGTEAFF
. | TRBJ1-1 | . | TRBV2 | TGTGCCAGCAGTGAAGCGGGGGAGGGGGGGCCCGACACTGAAGCTTTCTTT | CASSEAGEGGPDTEAFF
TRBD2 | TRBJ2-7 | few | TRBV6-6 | TGTGCCAGCAGTTCCCCTAGCGGGGGCCTAGCCTACGAGCAGTACTTC | CASSSPSGGLAYEQYF
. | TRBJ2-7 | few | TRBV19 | TGTGCCAGTAGTTTAGGGCAGTCAACCTACGAGCAGTACTTC | CASSLGQSTYEQYF
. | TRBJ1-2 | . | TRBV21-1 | TGTGCCAGCAGCAACATCGGACCGGGACAGGGGGCGCGTGGCTACACCTTC | CASSNIGPGQGARGYTF
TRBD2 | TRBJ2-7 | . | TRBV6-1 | TGTGCCAGCAGTGAAGCTAGCGGGACCTACGAGCAGTACTTC | CASSEASGTYEQYF
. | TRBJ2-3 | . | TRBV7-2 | TGTGCCAGCAGCCCCGGGGGACTCGCGCTCGCAGATACGCAGTATTTT | CASSPGGLALADTQYF
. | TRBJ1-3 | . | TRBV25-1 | TGTGCCAGCACCCCAGGGTTTGGAAACACCATATATTTT | CASTPGFGNTIYF
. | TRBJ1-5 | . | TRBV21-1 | TGTGCCAGCAGCCCCACGGATCAGCCCCAGCATTTT | CASSPTDQPQHF
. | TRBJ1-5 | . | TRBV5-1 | TGCGCCAGCAGCTTGGCGGGGGATAGCAATCAGCCCCAGCATTTT | CASSLAGDSNQPQHF
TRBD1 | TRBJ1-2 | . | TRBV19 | TGTGCCACCGGGACAGGGGTTGGCTACACCTTC | CATGTGVGYTF
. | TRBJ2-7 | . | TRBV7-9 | TGTGCCAGCACGAGGGACACACGGGACGAGCAGTACTTC | CASTRDTRDEQYF
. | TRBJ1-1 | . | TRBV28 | TGTGCCAGCAGTTTATGGACGGGTGGAGGCACTGAAGCTTTCTTT | CASSLWTGGGTEAFF